Listed here are 6 T cell receptor beta chains from one sample, sequenced in a study of T cells in Graves' hyperthyroidism and ophthalmopathy. It was RNA transcripts that yielded the amplified TCR beta CDR3 regions. The TCR CDR3 was amplified in a first-round RT-PCR using the HTBI primer set. TCRdb reprocessed the multiplex PCR reads via MiXCR and lists one record per CDR3 protein. The repertoire holds nearly 600,000 distinct CDR3 sequences, with approximately 15% as singletons. Source material: blood. The receptors were gathered from a woman aged 18-35 years with Graves' ophthalmopathy.

There are many counts of this clonotype. The rearrangement joins TRBV6-5 to TRBJ2-7; TRBD2 aligns across 8 bases. V lost 1 base and J lost 0; bases outside the gene matches: 5. This CDR3 is built from 16 residues. Germline-derived CDR1 and CDR2 are MNHEY and SVGAGI. The CDR3 is CASSYFSGTSSYEQYF. The CDR3 DNA follows: TGTGCCAGCAGTTACTTTAGCGGGACCAGCTCCTACGAGCAGTACTTC.

V gene TRBV6-5 combines with J gene TRBJ2-3; D possibly uses TRBD1 or TRBD2 (5 bases each). V was cut by 2 bases and J by 6 bases, with 12 bases left in between. The CDR3 is 14 residues long. CDR1 and CDR2 from the germline V gene are MNHEY and SVGAGI. The CDR3, as DNA: TGTGCCAGCAGTTACGGGGACGCTGAGGATACGCAGTATTTT. It specifies CASSYGDAEDTQYF.

This clonotype was detected ten times or more. This chain uses TRBV11-2 with TRBJ2-7; D might be TRBD2 (6 bases). Germline-derived CDR1 and CDR2 are SGHAT and FQNNGV. This CDR3 has 14 amino acids. V shed 4 bases and J shed 4 bases, with 14 bases lying between them. CDR3 sequence: CASSSLTGRYEQYF. In nucleotides, the CDR3 is TGTGCCAGCAGCTCCTTAACCGGGAGATACGAGCAGTACTTC.

This clonotype was recorded a few times. V usage is TRBV4-1 and J usage is TRBJ1-5; a possible D gene is TRBD1 (6 bases). The CDR3 length is 15 residues. V was shortened by 1 base and J by 6 bases, with 13 bases between the two germline ends. The germline V gene has CDR1 MGHRA and CDR2 YSYEKL. The CDR3 region is CASSQVSGEGQPQHF. The CDR3, as DNA: TGCGCCAGCAGCCAAGTCTCAGGGGAAGGTCAGCCCCAGCATTTT.

Only a few counts were recorded for this clonotype. The chain uses TRBV4-2 and TRBJ2-7, with D possibly TRBD2 on 7 matching bases. There are 15 residues in the CDR3. The germline gives CDR1 LGHNA, CDR2 YNFKEQ. Trimming took off 0 bases at V and 4 bases at J, with 13 bases between the two ends. The CDR3 DNA is TGTGCCAGCAGCCAAGATCATAGGGGGGGGTACGAGCAGTACTTC. Encoded protein: CASSQDHRGGYEQYF.

V usage is TRBV5-8 and J usage is TRBJ1-5; 12 nucleotides match TRBD1. Looked up from germline, CDR1 is SGHTS and CDR2 is YDEGEE. This CDR3 comprises 18 residues. J gave up 5 bases and V 0 bases, and 9 bases lay outside the gene matches. CDR3 protein: CASSLVWLGQGAYQPQHF. The CDR3 coding sequence is TGTGCCAGCAGCTTGGTTTGGTTGGGACAGGGGGCTTATCAGCCCCAGCATTTT.